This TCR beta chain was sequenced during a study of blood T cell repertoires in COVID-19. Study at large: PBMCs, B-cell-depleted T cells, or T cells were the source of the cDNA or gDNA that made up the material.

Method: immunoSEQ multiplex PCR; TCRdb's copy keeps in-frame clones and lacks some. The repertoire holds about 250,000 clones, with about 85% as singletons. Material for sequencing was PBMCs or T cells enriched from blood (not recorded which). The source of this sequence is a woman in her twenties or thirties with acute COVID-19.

The CDR3 sequence: CASSLQRGAGETQYF. In DNA form, the CDR3 reads TGTGCCAGCAGTTTGCAGCGGGGGGCAGGGGAGACCCAGTACTTC. J is TRBJ2-5 and V is TRBV28, with 9 positions matching TRBD2. The V gene's germline CDR1 is MDHEN and CDR2 SYDVKM. The ends lost 3 bases at V and 5 bases at J; junction bases unmatched: 7. This CDR3 has 15 amino acids.